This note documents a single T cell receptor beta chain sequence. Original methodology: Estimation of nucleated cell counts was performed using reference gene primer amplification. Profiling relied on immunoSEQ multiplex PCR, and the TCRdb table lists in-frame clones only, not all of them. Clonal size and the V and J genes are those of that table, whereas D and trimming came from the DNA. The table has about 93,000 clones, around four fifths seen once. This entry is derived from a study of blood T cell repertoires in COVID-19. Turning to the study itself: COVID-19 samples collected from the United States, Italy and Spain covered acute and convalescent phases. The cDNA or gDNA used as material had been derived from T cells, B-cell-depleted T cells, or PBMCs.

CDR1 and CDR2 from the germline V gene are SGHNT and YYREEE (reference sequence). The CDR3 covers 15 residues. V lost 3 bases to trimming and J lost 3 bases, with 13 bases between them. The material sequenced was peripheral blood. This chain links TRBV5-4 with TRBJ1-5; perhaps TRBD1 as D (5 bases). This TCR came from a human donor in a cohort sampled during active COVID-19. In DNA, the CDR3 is TGTGCCAGCAGCTACGGCCAGGGTCACAATCAGCCCCAGCATTTT. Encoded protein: CASSYGQGHNQPQHF.